The clone carrying this TCR beta chain was found a few times. No antigen is known for it. The data were taken from a study of CD8 T cells in ankylosing spondylitis. Generation of TCR beta libraries employed quantitative 5'-RACE incorporating molecular barcodes. One entry per CDR3 protein results from TCRdb running MiXCR on the 5' RACE reads. Of about 90,000 distinct CDR3 sequences in the sample, around 27% were seen once. Germline V gene sequence: CDR1 MNHNS, CDR2 SASEGT. CDR3 size: 16 residues. Trimming took off 5 bases at V and 1 base at J, with 17 bases between the two ends. Findings and caveats of the study: The clones that were linked to disease were reported to be significantly enriched in matched synovial fluid samples from ankylosing spondylitis patients. A number of the motif variants had already been described in reactive arthritis synovial fluid and blood. Ankylosing spondylitis blood seemed to carry a telltale TCR beta motif made of under ten highly homologous variants.

Sequencing was performed on blood, either unsorted or a sorted T cell fraction (not recorded which). The J gene is TRBJ1-1, the V gene TRBV6-1; D perhaps matches TRBD1 (6 bases). This TCR came from a male donor with ankylosing spondylitis or in good health (not recorded which). CDR3: CASSQHRVNGNTEAFF. The CDR3 DNA follows: TGTGCCAGCAGTCAACACAGGGTAAACGGGAACACTGAAGCTTTCTTT.